This is a list of T cell receptor beta chains from one sample in a study of T cell repertoires in cytomegalovirus infection. These TCRs' antigens remain unknown. TCRdb recomputed calls from the reads with MiXCR, one row per CDR3 protein. Of 150,000 or so distinct CDR3 sequences listed, more than 30% are singletons. Here the sequenced sample was CD8+ T cells from cultured PBMCs, taken from culture after CMV antigen stimulation. These receptors were obtained from a human donor in good health (CMV status not recorded). Some clones in this sample may be carry-over from other donors' samples. CDR3s include the opening cysteine and the closing phenylalanine or tryptophan. The size of a clone is reported for some rows only, either as once, few or many, or as a class for expanded clones.

CDR3: CASIPPAVEGGTSLSNEQFF
J: TRBJ2-1
V: TRBV7-9
size: many
length: 20

CDR3: CASSSREGNTEAFF
J: TRBJ1-1
V: TRBV7-9
size: many
length: 14

CDR3: CASSERSMNTEAFF
J: TRBJ1-1
V: TRBV2
size: .
length: 14

CDR3: CASSTLTEQYF
J: TRBJ2-7
V: TRBV11-2
size: few
length: 11

CDR3: CASSQDSASSAYEQYF
J: TRBJ2-7
V: TRBV4-1
size: .
length: 16

CDR3: CASSSGTQTGREQFF
J: TRBJ2-1
V: TRBV25-1
size: .
length: 15

CDR3: CASSSGAWGMNTEAFF
J: TRBJ1-1
V: TRBV7-2
size: few
length: 16

CDR3: CSARGPAGGPETQYF
J: TRBJ2-5
V: TRBV20-1
size: .
length: 15

CDR3: CASSPPRDRAPYEQYF
J: TRBJ2-7
V: TRBV7-9
size: few
length: 16

CDR3: CAISEWSEQETQYF
J: TRBJ2-5
V: TRBV10-3
size: .
length: 14

CDR3: CASSFLGGDTYEQYF
J: TRBJ2-7
V: TRBV27
size: .
length: 15

CDR3: CASSPKSYNTEAFF
J: TRBJ1-1
V: TRBV2
size: .
length: 14

CDR3: CASSQPRGSSGNTIYF
J: TRBJ1-3
V: TRBV2
size: few
length: 16

CDR3: CATRPDLHF
J: TRBJ1-5
V: TRBV7-9
size: .
length: 9

CDR3: CASSGVSGTGGVQYF
J: TRBJ2-4
V: TRBV9
size: .
length: 15

CDR3: CASSSIQETQYF
J: TRBJ2-5
V: TRBV11-2
size: .
length: 12

CDR3: CASRGGGWGSGNTIYF
J: TRBJ1-3
V: TRBV27
size: once
length: 16